This T cell receptor beta chain was sequenced in a study of T cell repertoires in cytomegalovirus infection. In this sample, this clonotype turned up many times. TCRdb redid the calling of the reads with MiXCR, one entry per CDR3 protein. In the table there are over 200,000 distinct CDR3 sequences, roughly an eighth of which are singletons. What was sequenced was PBMCs. This sequence originates from a human donor in good health (CMV status not recorded). Some clones in this sample may be carry-over from other donors' samples.

This chain's CDR3 is CASTPGRDSNQPQHF. DNA for the CDR3: TGTGCCAGTACCCCTGGAAGGGATAGCAATCAGCCCCAGCATTTT. The V gene is TRBV19, the J gene TRBJ1-5; no firm D call. The germline V and J ends were trimmed by 7 bases and 0 bases, with 13 bases remaining between them. CDR1 is LNHDA and CDR2 is SQIVND in the germline V gene (reference sequence). The CDR3 is made up of 15 amino acids.